This entry lists 31 T cell receptor beta chains sequenced from one sample in a study of shared clonotypes between healthy human individuals. Assay used: immunoSEQ multiplex PCR; TCRdb lists only in-frame clones, some missing. The sample shows a few million clones, about 92% of them seen only once. The material sequenced was naive CD4+ T cells sorted from blood. Stated subset: CD45RA+ positively selected. The receptors were gathered from a man aged 18 to 29 in good health.

V is TRBV5-1 and J is TRBJ2-3; 12 nucleotides line up with TRBD2. In germline, CDR1 is SGHRS, CDR2 YFSETQ. V shed 2 bases and J 0 bases; nucleotides not matched to a gene: 7. The CDR3 has 18 amino acids. CDR3 amino acids: CASSLPGLAGSSTDTQYF. CDR3 in DNA: TGCGCCAGCAGCTTACCGGGACTAGCGGGTTCGAGCACAGATACGCAGTATTTT.

V gene TRBV21-1 combines with J gene TRBJ2-5; the table's D call of TRBD2 was not tested on the DNA. TRBV21-1 is marked as a pseudogene. The CDR3 extends over 17 amino acids. CDR3 sequence (DNA): TGTGCCAGCAGCAAAGTTGGCACTAGCGGGAGAGGAGAGACCCAGTACTTC. It codes for CASSKVGTSGRGETQYF.

V is TRBV29-1 and J is TRBJ2-5; 12 bases are shared with TRBD2. The CDR3 has 13 residues. J lost 4 bases, V lost 8 bases, and 5 bases had no gene match. In germline, CDR1 is SQVTM, CDR2 ANQGSEA. For the CDR3, the DNA is TGCAGCTTGGGACTAGCGGGTGGAGAGACCCAGTACTTC. It is translated as CSLGLAGGETQYF.

The gene calls are TRBV5-1 and TRBJ2-7; 8 positions match TRBD1. The CDR3 has 15 amino acids. Trimming at V came to 1 base and at J to 2 bases, leaving 5 bases not matched to a gene. Looked up from germline, CDR1 is SGHRS and CDR2 is YFSETQ. The CDR3 is CASSLYRGTPYEQYF. The CDR3 DNA follows: TGCGCCAGCAGCTTGTACAGGGGGACCCCCTACGAGCAGTACTTC.

This clone was found once. J is TRBJ2-3 and V is TRBV27, with D maybe TRBD1 (6 bases). V was trimmed by 4 bases and J by 0 bases, leaving 8 bases between them. CDR1 and CDR2 (germline): MNHEY, SMNVEV (reference sequence). The CDR3 loop spans 14 amino acids. The CDR3 loop reads CASSSRGSTDTQYF. In DNA form, the CDR3 reads TGTGCCAGCAGTTCGAGGGGGAGCACAGATACGCAGTATTTT.

The rearrangement uses TRBV11-2 and TRBJ2-1, with TRBD1 matching 8 bases. The CDR3 is 15 amino acids. J was trimmed by 5 bases and V by 5 bases; bases with no gene match: 8. The germline gives CDR1 SGHAT, CDR2 FQNNGV. The CDR3 sequence is CASSVWTGRDNEQFF. The DNA of the CDR3 is TGTGCCAGCAGCGTATGGACAGGGAGAGACAATGAGCAGTTCTTC.

This clone was recorded at least ten times. Other DNA sequences from this sample encode an identical CDR3 as well. The J gene is TRBJ2-2, the V gene TRBV14; D gene uncertain. V lost 3 bases and J 4 bases, leaving 3 bases between the germline ends. Germline V CDR1 and CDR2: SGHDN, FVKESK. This CDR3 contains 12 residues. The CDR3 DNA sequence: TGTGCCAGCAGCCAGGTCACCGGGGAGCTGTTTTTT. It translates to CASSQVTGELFF.

V gene TRBV7-9 combines with J gene TRBJ1-5; tentative D call: TRBD1 (6 bases). The V gene lost 7 bases and the J gene lost 4 bases, with 14 bases spanning the gap. The CDR3 runs to 14 residues. Germline V gives CDR1 SEHNR, CDR2 FQNEAQ (reference sequence). This CDR3 reads CASTRDTGNQPQHF. CDR3 in DNA: TGTGCCAGCACAAGGGACACAGGGAATCAGCCCCAGCATTTT. The full variable domain, completed using reference TRBV7-9 and TRBJ1-5, is DTGVSQNPRHKITKRGQNVTFRCDPISEHNRLYWYRQTLGQGPEFLTYFQNEAQLEKSRLLSDRFSAERPKGSFSTLEIQRTEQGDSAMYLCASTRDTGNQPQHFGDGTRLSIL.

Notes on this clone: Within the sample, other DNA sequences also encode this same CDR3. V gene TRBV19 combines with J gene TRBJ2-1; no definite D call. The CDR3 contains 13 residues. The V end was cut by 3 bases, the J end by 1 base, with 4 bases between. Germline assignment: CDR1 LNHDA and CDR2 SQIVND (reference sequence). The CDR3 nucleotides are TGTGCCAGTAGTATTAGTTCCTACAATGAGCAGTTCTTC. This codes for CASSISSYNEQFF.

The CDR3: CASSANWRLLYEQYF. CDR3 bases: TGTGCCAGTAGTGCCAACTGGCGCCTCCTCTACGAGCAGTACTTC. The rearrangement joins TRBV19 to TRBJ2-7; D remains ambiguous. Germline CDR1 is LNHDA and CDR2 is SQIVND (reference sequence). The CDR3 loop spans 15 amino acids. Deletions cut 5 bases from V and 3 bases from J, with 17 bases between.

The rearrangement links TRBV27 to TRBJ1-5, with D possibly TRBD1 on 5 matching bases. The CDR3 length is 15 residues. Deletions cut 1 base from V and 4 bases from J, with 11 bases between. Germline V CDR1 and CDR2: MNHEY, SMNVEV (reference sequence). The CDR3 is CASSLFRTPNQPQHF. The CDR3 DNA follows: TGTGCCAGCAGTTTATTTCGGACACCTAATCAGCCCCAGCATTTT.

The V gene is TRBV19, the J gene TRBJ2-1; no definite D call. The CDR3 extends over 14 amino acids. Per germline, CDR1 LNHDA and CDR2 SQIVND (reference sequence). With 8 bases removed from V and 6 bases from J, the gap between germline ends came to 17 bases. Here the CDR3 reads CASSTTQASNEQFF. The CDR3 nucleotides are TGTGCCAGTTCAACGACTCAGGCGAGCAATGAGCAGTTCTTC. Together with reference TRBV19 and TRBJ2-1, the CDR3 gives the full variable domain: DGGITQSPKYLFRKEGQNVTLSCEQNLNHDAMYWYRQDPGQGLRLIYYSQIVNDFQKGDIAEGYSVSREKKESFPLTVTSAQKNPTAFYLCASSTTQASNEQFFGPGTRLTVL.

The chain links TRBV6-5 to TRBJ1-3; D might be TRBD1 (5 bases). V lost 5 bases and J lost 3, with 11 bases in between. Germline-derived CDR1 and CDR2 are MNHEY and SVGAGI. The CDR3 extends over 14 amino acids. The CDR3, as DNA: TGTGCCAGCAGTAACCAGGGAGGTGGAAACACCATATATTTT. It codes for CASSNQGGGNTIYF.

Regarding this clone: This specimen includes other DNA sequences encoding the same CDR3. The V call is TRBV6-5, the J call TRBJ2-7; 7 nucleotides align to TRBD1. This CDR3 contains 14 residues. Trimming at V came to 2 bases and at J to 1 base, leaving 2 bases not matched to a gene. The germline CDR1 and CDR2 sequences are MNHEY and SVGAGI. The CDR3 region has the DNA TGTGCCAGCAGTTACGGGACAGCTTCCTACGAGCAGTACTTC. Protein product: CASSYGTASYEQYF.

This clone is a singleton in its sample. This rearrangement joins TRBV7-9 to TRBJ2-7; D gene ambiguous. The V end was cut by 1 base, the J end by 0 bases, with 16 bases between. The germline CDR1 and CDR2 sequences are SEHNR and FQNEAQ (reference sequence). The CDR3 is 17 amino acids. Written as DNA, the CDR3 is TGTGCCAGCAGCTTAGATTGGGGTGCGGCTCTCTCCTACGAGCAGTACTTC. It encodes CASSLDWGAALSYEQYF.

Comments on this clone: Relative to the germline gene, one junction end is altered; a read error may explain this. The chain has TRBV19 and TRBJ2-3; 11 bases are a match to TRBD2. CDR3 length: 15 amino acids. Germline assignment: CDR1 LNHDA and CDR2 SQIVND (reference sequence). The CDR3 DNA follows: TGTGCCAGTAGGATAGCGGGGGGGCCAACAGATACGCAGTATTTT. Translation gives CASRIAGGPTDTQYF.

As concerns this clone: Different DNA sequences within this sample yield the same CDR3. V gene TRBV5-1 combines with J gene TRBJ1-1; TRBD1 might be the D (5 bases). Trimming left V 2 bases short and J 0 bases short, with 8 bases between. CDR1 is SGHRS and CDR2 is YFSETQ in the germline V gene. The CDR3 length is 14 residues. The CDR3 region has the DNA TGCGCCAGCAGCTTTACAGGTTTGAACACTGAAGCTTTCTTT. This codes for CASSFTGLNTEAFF.

The chain uses TRBV28 and TRBJ1-6; the match to TRBD1 covers 9 bases. The CDR3 runs to 15 residues. Germline V gene sequence: CDR1 MDHEN, CDR2 SYDVKM. V shed 6 bases, J shed 8 bases, and the junction held 8 bases outside the gene matches. For the CDR3, the DNA is TGTGCCAGCAGCCCGCACAGGGGGCTCGATTCACCCCTCCACTTT. Translating gives CASSPHRGLDSPLHF.

Details on this clone: This specimen includes other DNA sequences encoding the same CDR3. This chain links TRBV30 with TRBJ2-1, with D possibly TRBD2 on 6 matching bases. Trimming pared 4 bases from V and 5 bases from J, leaving 9 bases between. CDR1 and CDR2 from the germline V gene are GTSNPN and SVGIG (reference sequence). This CDR3 region has 12 residues. The CDR3, as DNA: TGTGCCTGGACCGGGGGACACAATGAGCAGTTCTTC. Its translation is CAWTGGHNEQFF.

The CDR3 DNA reads TGTGCCAGCAGCTTGACCTCGTGGCTCACCTACAATGAGCAGTTCTTC. Its translation is CASSLTSWLTYNEQFF. The V and J genes are TRBV5-4 and TRBJ2-1; D not resolved. V lost 1 base and J 2 bases, leaving 13 bases between the germline ends. In germline, CDR1 is SGHNT, CDR2 YYREEE (reference sequence). The CDR3 spans 16 residues. The full variable domain, completed using reference TRBV5-4 and TRBJ2-1, is ETGVTQSPTHLIKTRGQQVTLRCSSQSGHNTVSWYQQALGQGPQFIFQYYREEENGRGNFPPRFSGLQFPNYSSELNVNALELDDSALYLCASSLTSWLTYNEQFFGPGTRLTVL.

The rearrangement links TRBV30 to TRBJ1-2; D remains unclear. From germline, CDR1 is GTSNPN and CDR2 SVGIG (reference sequence). V was clipped by 1 base and J by 4 bases, with 16 bases between them. This CDR3 is built from 15 residues. The DNA for the CDR3 is TGTGCCTGGAGTGCCCCGGACCCGCTCTTCTATGGCTACACCTTC. It specifies CAWSAPDPLFYGYTF.

This clone was seen just once. DNA of the CDR3: TGTGCCAGCTCACTAAGACAGGGAGAAAATTCACCCCTCCACTTT. Its protein is CASSLRQGENSPLHF. The rearrangement joins TRBV18 to TRBJ1-6, with 7 positions matching TRBD1. From germline, CDR1 is KGHSH and CDR2 LQKENI. The CDR3 runs 15 residues. The trim removed 4 bases at V and 7 bases at J, leaving 7 bases unmatched.

V and J are TRBV10-1 and TRBJ2-3; the D gene is possibly TRBD2 (6 bases). V was cut by 3 bases and J by 0 bases, with 13 bases left in between. Per germline, CDR1 WNHNN and CDR2 SYGVQD (reference sequence). The CDR3 loop spans 16 amino acids. CDR3 protein: CASSDPRLESTDTQYF. The CDR3 bases are TGCGCCAGCAGTGACCCACGACTAGAGAGCACAGATACGCAGTATTTT.

This chain links TRBV4-1 with TRBJ2-3; possibly TRBD1 or TRBD2 for D (5 bases each). The V gene lost 2 bases and the J gene lost 11 bases, with 17 bases spanning the gap. Germline CDR1 is MGHRA and CDR2 is YSYEKL. The CDR3 totals 14 residues. DNA of the CDR3: TGCGCCAGCAGCCAACCCGGGACCACAGGCGAGCAGTATTTT. Amino acids: CASSQPGTTGEQYF.

The V and J genes are TRBV11-2 and TRBJ2-3; D is tentatively TRBD1 or TRBD2 (7 bases each). V was cut by 5 bases and J by 1 base, with 13 bases left in between. The CDR3 consists of 15 residues. Germline CDR1 reads SGHAT; CDR2 reads FQNNGV. The CDR3: CASSQTGRGTDTQYF. CDR3 DNA sequence: TGTGCCAGCAGCCAGACAGGGAGGGGCACAGATACGCAGTATTTT.

This clone was counted a single time. This chain uses TRBV28 with TRBJ2-1; a possible D gene is TRBD1 (6 bases). Trimming shortened V by 2 bases and J by 4 bases, and 15 bases separated the two germline ends. From germline, CDR1 is MDHEN and CDR2 SYDVKM. The CDR3 contains 16 residues. CDR3 nucleotides: TGTGCCAGCAGTTTAACTCCGGGACAAGGATACAATGAGCAGTTCTTC. Protein product: CASSLTPGQGYNEQFF.

The chain joins TRBV18 to TRBJ1-6, with TRBD1 as a possible D gene (6 bases). With 3 bases removed from V and 6 bases from J, the gap between germline ends came to 12 bases. This CDR3 is 15 amino acids long. The germline V gene encodes CDR1 KGHSH and CDR2 LQKENI. The DNA for the CDR3 is TGTGCCAGCTCACCTGAACAGGGACTTAATTCACCCCTCCACTTT. Translated: CASSPEQGLNSPLHF.

The V call is TRBV6-1, the J call TRBJ1-5, with D perhaps matching TRBD1 (6 bases). The V and J ends lost 4 bases and 6 bases respectively, with 16 bases between them. Germline V gives CDR1 MNHNS, CDR2 SASEGT. The CDR3 extends over 15 amino acids. CDR3 nucleotide sequence: TGTGCCAGCAGTGGAGGGACACTAGGCAGTCAGCCCCAGCATTTT. As protein: CASSGGTLGSQPQHF.

This chain joins TRBV11-2 and TRBJ2-3; a weak D match, TRBD2 (5 bases). V gave up 5 bases and J gave up 2 bases, with 14 bases separating them. Per germline, CDR1 SGHAT and CDR2 FQNNGV. The CDR3 is 15 residues long. For the CDR3, the DNA is TGTGCCAGCAGCGCCCTAGCAGATTACACAGATACGCAGTATTTT. It is translated as CASSALADYTDTQYF.

This chain uses TRBV5-4 with TRBJ2-1, with 7 positions matching TRBD2. Per the germline V gene, CDR1 is SGHNT and CDR2 is YYREEE (reference sequence). V trimming: 3 bases; J trimming: 6 bases; junction bases outside the gene matches: 9. The CDR3 consists of 15 residues. CDR3 sequence reads: CASSSGEGSINEQFF. In nucleotides, the CDR3 is TGTGCCAGCAGCTCCGGGGAGGGCTCAATCAATGAGCAGTTCTTC.

This clone was counted once. This chain joins TRBV28 and TRBJ1-2; D not certain. The V and J ends lost 4 bases and 8 bases respectively, with 11 bases between them. The V gene's germline CDR1 is MDHEN and CDR2 SYDVKM. CDR3 length: 12 amino acids. This chain's CDR3 is CASSSSTGGYTF. Here the CDR3 DNA reads TGTGCCAGCAGTTCGTCGACGGGGGGCTACACCTTC.